Listed below are T cell receptor beta chains from one sample, sequenced in a study of blood T cell repertoires in COVID-19. This table comes from immunoSEQ multiplex PCR, and its TCRdb copy is limited to in-frame clones, with some not included. The sample consists of approximately 280,000 clones, roughly nine tenths of them appearing once. Material for sequencing was PBMCs or T cells enriched from blood (not recorded which). These receptors all come from a woman between 55 and 75 years old who had recovered from COVID-19. CDR3s include the opening cysteine and the closing phenylalanine or tryptophan. Each record gives: clone size, J gene, V gene, D gene, CDR3 protein, CDR3 DNA. D genes are given only for firm matches. Size is omitted from some rows. Given values are once, few, many or a class for expanded clones.

clone_size: once
j_call: TRBJ1-5
v_call: TRBV5-6
d_call: -
cdr3_aa: CASSLGEAQPQHF
cdr3_nt: TGTGCCAGCAGCTTGGGGGAGGCTCAGCCCCAGCATTTT

clone_size: -
j_call: TRBJ1-5
v_call: TRBV6-4
d_call: -
cdr3_aa: CASSAGGHQPQHF
cdr3_nt: TGTGCCAGCAGTGCGGGGGGGCATCAGCCCCAGCATTTT

clone_size: -
j_call: TRBJ1-4
v_call: TRBV7-9
d_call: -
cdr3_aa: CASSSSNEKLFF
cdr3_nt: TGTGCCAGCAGCTCCTCTAATGAAAAACTGTTTTTT

clone_size: once
j_call: TRBJ1-1
v_call: TRBV7-9
d_call: -
cdr3_aa: CASSLVLAEGKTEAFF
cdr3_nt: TGTGCCAGCAGCTTAGTGCTTGCTGAGGGAAAGACTGAAGCTTTCTTT

clone_size: -
j_call: TRBJ2-1
v_call: TRBV28
d_call: -
cdr3_aa: CASSRAKQFF
cdr3_nt: TGTGCCAGCAGCCGAGCCAAGCAGTTCTTC

clone_size: -
j_call: TRBJ2-5
v_call: TRBV19
d_call: TRBD2
cdr3_aa: CASKTSGQETQYF
cdr3_nt: TGTGCCAGTAAGACTAGCGGCCAAGAGACCCAGTACTTC

clone_size: -
j_call: TRBJ1-6
v_call: TRBV7-8
d_call: -
cdr3_aa: CASSLEGGAGSPLHF
cdr3_nt: TGTGCCAGCAGCTTAGAAGGAGGGGCGGGTTCACCCCTCCACTTT

clone_size: -
j_call: TRBJ1-1
v_call: TRBV21-1
d_call: -
cdr3_aa: CASSSLKCDTEAFF
cdr3_nt: TGTGCCAGCAGCAGCCTAAAGTGCGACACTGAAGCTTTCTTT

clone_size: -
j_call: TRBJ2-7
v_call: TRBV24-1
d_call: TRBD1
cdr3_aa: CATSDPTGTGYEQYF
cdr3_nt: TGTGCCACCAGTGATCCTACCGGGACAGGGTACGAGCAGTACTTC

clone_size: -
j_call: TRBJ1-4
v_call: TRBV3-1/TRBV3-2
d_call: -
cdr3_aa: CASSPDRGNEKLFF
cdr3_nt: TGTGCCAGCAGCCCGGACAGAGGAAATGAAAAACTGTTTTTT

clone_size: -
j_call: TRBJ1-2
v_call: TRBV7-9
d_call: -
cdr3_aa: CASSFDSAYGYTF
cdr3_nt: TGTGCCAGCAGTTTTGACAGTGCATATGGCTACACCTTC

clone_size: -
j_call: TRBJ2-3
v_call: TRBV7-3
d_call: TRBD2
cdr3_aa: CASSLNGGAPDTQYF
cdr3_nt: TGTGCCAGCAGCTTAAACGGGGGGGCTCCAGATACGCAGTATTTT

clone_size: -
j_call: TRBJ1-5
v_call: TRBV9
d_call: -
cdr3_aa: CASSGLVQPQHF
cdr3_nt: TGTGCCAGCAGCGGGTTAGTCCAGCCCCAGCATTTT

clone_size: once
j_call: TRBJ2-7
v_call: TRBV11-2
d_call: -
cdr3_aa: CASFDSTSHYEQYF
cdr3_nt: TGTGCCAGCTTCGACAGTACATCCCACTACGAGCAGTACTTC

clone_size: -
j_call: TRBJ1-2
v_call: TRBV9
d_call: -
cdr3_aa: CASSTQGGNGYTF
cdr3_nt: TGTGCCAGCAGCACGCAGGGAGGGAATGGCTACACCTTC

clone_size: few
j_call: TRBJ1-5
v_call: TRBV2
d_call: -
cdr3_aa: CASIRGTRVAGQPQHF
cdr3_nt: TGTGCCAGCATTAGAGGGACAAGAGTAGCCGGTCAGCCCCAGCATTTT

clone_size: -
j_call: TRBJ2-3
v_call: TRBV19
d_call: -
cdr3_aa: CASSRLLRGTDTQYF
cdr3_nt: TGTGCCAGTAGCCGACTATTGCGGGGCACAGATACGCAGTATTTT

clone_size: -
j_call: TRBJ1-4
v_call: TRBV9
d_call: TRBD1
cdr3_aa: CASSPRQGMGEKLFF
cdr3_nt: TGTGCCAGCAGCCCCCGACAGGGGATGGGTGAAAAACTGTTTTTT

clone_size: -
j_call: TRBJ2-3
v_call: TRBV11-2
d_call: -
cdr3_aa: CASRTAGRTDTQYF
cdr3_nt: TGTGCCAGCCGTACAGCGGGCCGCACAGATACGCAGTATTTT

clone_size: -
j_call: TRBJ1-2
v_call: TRBV7-2
d_call: TRBD1
cdr3_aa: CASRAPGTGVGYTF
cdr3_nt: TGTGCCAGCAGGGCCCCCGGGACAGGGGTTGGCTACACCTTC